The T cell receptor beta chain under discussion was sequenced for a study of cytomegalovirus exposure and HLA in healthy donors. The CDR3 is 15 residues long. V was cut by 6 bases and J by 3 bases, with 12 bases left in between. Germline V gene data show CDR1 as MNHNY and CDR2 as SVGAGI (reference sequence). It was with 60 Vbeta and 13 Jbeta primers that the PCR ran. The repertoire was sequenced with immunoSEQ multiplex PCR; TCRdb's copy has only in-frame clones and lacks some. The table lists around 130,000 clones, approximately 8.7% of them singletons. Comment on this clone: Antigen unknown.

Overall study results and limits: With later analysis, a missense DCLRE1C variant became linked to TCR beta V- and J-gene trimming. An assumption of roughly uniform sequencing depth across donors underlay the presence/absence analyses. Indistinguishability led to the exclusion of some V segments, TRBV6-2 and TRBV6-3 included.

The receptor comes from a man aged 40-55 years in good health and CMV-seronegative. J is TRBJ2-6 and V is TRBV6-6; D is perhaps TRBD1 (5 bases). Source material: PBMCs. The CDR3 sequence is CASSYPGFGANVLTF. The CDR3 nucleotides read TGTGCCAGCAGCTACCCAGGGTTTGGGGCCAACGTCCTGACTTTC.